This T cell receptor (beta chain) is drawn from a study of tumor-infiltrating lymphocytes in primary liver carcinoma. Looking at the study overall: Patients were men and women aged 30 to 69 years. Lesions, classed as T1-T3 N0M0, spanned roughly 4.2 to 10 cm across. The study obtained roughly 3.5 to 7.13 million productive TCRbeta reads per sample, similar across tissue types.

Unsorted whole blood yielded the blood RNA, and germline DNA was also extracted. Production of TCR beta cDNA used 400 to 650 ng total RNA together with a constant-region primer. Modified slightly, ARM-PCR produced TCR beta libraries over three nested multiplex PCR rounds. A C-beta reverse primer and TRBV1-TRBV30 forward primers served in each of the first two PCR rounds, at 10 cycles apiece. TCRdb re-derived calls from the multiplex PCR reads in MiXCR, one entry per CDR3 protein. This sample has hundreds of thousands of distinct CDR3 sequences, with roughly three fifths found just once. The V end lost 5 bases, the J end lost 4 bases, and 15 bases lay between the germline ends. CDR1 and CDR2 from the germline V gene are SGHNT and YENEEA. CDR3 length: 15 residues.

This sequence was found in a woman aged 25 to 39 with primary liver carcinoma and hepatitis B virus infection. Sequencing was performed on peripheral blood. This chain joins TRBV11-3 and TRBJ2-1; possible D gene TRBD2, 6 bases. DNA of the CDR3: TGTGCCAGCAGCCTCACGGGCGGGGATTACAATGAGCAGTTCTTC. Amino acid sequence: CASSLTGGDYNEQFF.